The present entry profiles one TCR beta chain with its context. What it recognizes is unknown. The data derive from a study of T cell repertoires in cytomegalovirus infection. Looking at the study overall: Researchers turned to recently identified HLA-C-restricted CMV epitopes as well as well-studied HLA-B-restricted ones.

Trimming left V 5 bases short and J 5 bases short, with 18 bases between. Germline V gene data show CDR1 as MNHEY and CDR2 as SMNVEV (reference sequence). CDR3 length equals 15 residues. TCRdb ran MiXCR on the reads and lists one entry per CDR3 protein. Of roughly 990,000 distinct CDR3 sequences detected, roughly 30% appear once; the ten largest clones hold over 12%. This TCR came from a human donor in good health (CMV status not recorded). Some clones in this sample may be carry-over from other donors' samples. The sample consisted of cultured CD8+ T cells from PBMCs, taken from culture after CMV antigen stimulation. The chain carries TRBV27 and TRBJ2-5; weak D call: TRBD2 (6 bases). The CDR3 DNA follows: TGTGCCAGCAGTATAAGAGGGAGGAAAGGGGAGACCCAGTACTTC. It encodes CASSIRGRKGETQYF.